This is a list of T cell receptor beta chains from one sample in a study of T cell responses to AZD1222 COVID-19 vaccine. Here immunoSEQ multiplex PCR was the method, and the copy in TCRdb shows in-frame clones only, minus some. The sample has 110,000 to 150,000 clones, roughly 88% seen once; the top ten hold roughly 3.8%. The sample in question was peripheral blood, obtained on day 0 of AZD1222 vaccination. These receptors were obtained from an adult in good health. Both conserved end residues are part of each CDR3. D genes are given only for firm matches. Size values are once, few and many counts, or a class for expanded clones, and some rows have none.

TRBJ2-7	once	TRBV5-6	NA	CASSYSYEQYF	TGTGCCAGCAGCTACTCCTACGAGCAGTACTTC
TRBJ2-1	NA	TRBV10-3	NA	CAIAGDGEQFF	TGTGCCATCGCCGGGGACGGTGAGCAGTTCTTC
TRBJ1-2	once	TRBV28	NA	CASSFGDHTWPFFGYTF	TGTGCCAGCAGTTTTGGGGACCACACATGGCCCTTCTTTGGCTACACCTTC
TRBJ1-1	NA	TRBV6-5	NA	CASKPFRGTDTEAFF	TGTGCCAGCAAACCGTTTAGGGGAACGGACACTGAAGCTTTCTTT
TRBJ2-7	NA	TRBV10-3	NA	CAISESSITYEQYF	TGTGCCATCAGTGAGTCCAGCATAACGTACGAGCAGTACTTC
TRBJ2-2	NA	TRBV28	TRBD2	CASSLPTGRAFGELFF	TGTGCCAGCAGTTTACCGACCGGGAGGGCCTTCGGGGAGCTGTTTTTT
TRBJ1-3	NA	TRBV27	NA	CASSAYSGNTIYF	TGTGCCAGCAGTGCGTACTCTGGAAACACCATATATTTT
TRBJ1-5	once	TRBV4-1	NA	CASSHPGSNQPQHF	TGCGCCAGCAGCCACCCTGGGAGCAATCAGCCCCAGCATTTT
TRBJ1-2	NA	TRBV30	TRBD1	CATDRGYGYTF	TGTGCCACGGACAGGGGGTATGGCTACACCTTC
TRBJ2-1	NA	TRBV7-2	TRBD1	CASSRSGTGEVEQFF	TGTGCCAGCAGCCGGAGCGGGACAGGGGAGGTTGAGCAGTTCTTC
TRBJ2-3	NA	TRBV4-2	NA	CASSQVSGGTDTQYF	TGTGCCAGCAGCCAAGTTTCAGGGGGCACAGATACGCAGTATTTT
TRBJ2-2	NA	TRBV11-2	NA	CASSFSGAGELFF	TGTGCCAGCAGCTTTTCAGGGGCCGGGGAGCTGTTTTTT
TRBJ1-3	once	TRBV30	TRBD1	CALEETGEGNTIYF	TGTGCCCTGGAAGAGACAGGGGAGGGAAACACCATATATTTT
TRBJ2-7	NA	TRBV28	NA	CASSYLGEQYF	TGTGCCAGCAGTTATCTCGGCGAGCAGTACTTC
TRBJ1-6	once	TRBV6-1	NA	CASSEAGTQSPLHF	TGTGCCAGCAGTGAAGCAGGGACTCAATCACCCCTCCACTTT
TRBJ2-7	NA	TRBV9	NA	CASSPRDTHYEQYF	TGTGCCAGCAGCCCCCGGGACACGCACTACGAGCAGTACTTC
TRBJ2-5	NA	TRBV10-2	NA	CASHGRVGTQYF	TGCGCCAGCCATGGACGAGTGGGGACCCAGTACTTC
TRBJ1-3	once	TRBV5-1	NA	CASSFSGQGNTIYF	TGCGCCAGCAGCTTCAGTGGCCAAGGAAACACCATATATTTT
TRBJ1-1	few	TRBV30	NA	CAWSDSRGNTEAFF	TGTGCCTGGAGTGACTCCCGCGGAAACACTGAAGCTTTCTTT
TRBJ2-7	NA	TRBV30	TRBD1	CAWDSTGTYEQYF	TGTGCCTGGGACTCGACAGGGACCTACGAGCAGTACTTC
TRBJ2-6	NA	TRBV21-1	NA	CASSKEGRGLLGANVLTF	TGTGCCAGCAGCAAAGAAGGCAGGGGGCTGCTTGGGGCCAACGTCCTGACTTTC
TRBJ1-2	NA	TRBV10-2	NA	CASSLGPGASNYGYTF	TGCGCCAGCAGTCTGGGCCCAGGGGCCTCTAACTATGGCTACACCTTC
TRBJ1-2	NA	TRBV7-2	NA	CASSKDAGGYTF	TGTGCCAGCAGCAAAGACGCGGGTGGCTACACCTTC
TRBJ2-3	NA	TRBV3-1/TRBV3-2	NA	CASSHMGVDFDTQYF	TGTGCCAGCAGCCATATGGGGGTGGATTTCGATACGCAGTATTTT
TRBJ2-7	NA	TRBV30	NA	CAWSVGGLTGTYEQYF	TGTGCCTGGAGTGTAGGAGGTCTAACAGGGACCTACGAGCAGTACTTC
TRBJ2-7	NA	TRBV10-3	TRBD2	CAAGLAGGYEQYF	TGTGCCGCCGGTCTAGCGGGAGGTTACGAGCAGTACTTC
TRBJ1-6	NA	TRBV28	NA	CASSLVLLNSPLHF	TGTGCCAGCAGTTTAGTACTCCTTAATTCACCCCTCCACTTT
TRBJ1-2	once	TRBV28	TRBD1	CASSPGGTGGRSYGYTF	TGTGCCAGCAGCCCCGGGGGGACAGGGGGCAGGAGCTATGGCTACACCTTC
TRBJ2-4	NA	TRBV12-3/TRBV12-4	TRBD1	CASSPGQGSYF	TGTGCCAGCAGTCCGGGACAGGGGTCGTACTTC
TRBJ2-7	NA	TRBV9	NA	CASSVAGVAEQYF	TGTGCCAGCAGCGTAGCGGGAGTGGCCGAGCAGTACTTC
TRBJ1-5	NA	TRBV30	NA	CAWRKEDQPQHF	TGTGCCTGGAGAAAAGAGGACCAGCCCCAGCATTTT
TRBJ2-3	NA	TRBV19	TRBD1	CASRDRGADTQYF	TGTGCCAGTAGGGACAGGGGAGCAGATACGCAGTATTTT
TRBJ2-3	NA	TRBV28	TRBD1	CASSDRGSQYF	TGTGCCAGCAGCGACAGGGGTTCGCAGTATTTT
TRBJ2-7	NA	TRBV28	NA	CASSSWTFSGEQYF	TGTGCCAGCAGTTCTTGGACCTTCTCGGGGGAGCAGTACTTC
TRBJ2-2	NA	TRBV27	TRBD2	CASSPWGLAGVDSNTGELFF	TGTGCCAGCAGTCCCTGGGGACTAGCGGGAGTGGACTCGAACACCGGGGAGCTGTTTTTT
TRBJ2-2	NA	TRBV3-1/TRBV3-2	NA	CASSQSANTGELFF	TGTGCCAGCAGCCAATCTGCGAACACCGGGGAGCTGTTTTTT
TRBJ2-2	NA	TRBV7-3	TRBD2	CASSSRGVAGARFAGELFF	TGTGCCAGCAGTTCGCGCGGGGTAGCGGGAGCTCGTTTCGCCGGGGAGCTGTTTTTT
TRBJ1-4	NA	TRBV6-5	NA	CASSRQEANEKLFF	TGTGCCAGCAGTAGACAGGAGGCGAATGAAAAACTGTTTTTT
TRBJ1-2	NA	TRBV27	TRBD1	CASSLGAGGADYGYTF	TGTGCCAGCAGTTTAGGGGCAGGGGGAGCGGACTATGGCTACACCTTC
TRBJ2-7	few	TRBV6-5	TRBD1	CASSYRGQLYEQYF	TGTGCCAGCAGTTACCGGGGACAGCTCTACGAGCAGTACTTC
TRBJ2-7	NA	TRBV5-1	TRBD1	CASSWGQTSGEQYF	TGCGCCAGCAGCTGGGGACAGACTTCGGGCGAGCAGTACTTC
TRBJ2-7	NA	TRBV14	TRBD2	CASSERLAGFHEQYF	TGTGCCAGCAGCGAACGACTAGCGGGATTCCACGAGCAGTACTTC
TRBJ2-5	once	TRBV5-6	NA	CASSLRGAETQYF	TGTGCCAGCAGCTTGCGGGGGGCAGAGACCCAGTACTTC
TRBJ1-1	NA	TRBV6-5	NA	CASSSRTGRLPEAFF	TGTGCCAGCAGTAGCCGTACAGGGCGGCTCCCTGAAGCTTTCTTT
TRBJ1-4	NA	TRBV28	NA	CASRKIRTTNEKLFF	TGTGCCAGCAGAAAGATCAGGACAACTAATGAAAAACTGTTTTTT
TRBJ1-5	NA	TRBV2	NA	CASSEEVRGLSNQPQHF	TGTGCCAGCAGTGAAGAGGTCCGGGGACTAAGCAATCAGCCCCAGCATTTT
TRBJ2-5	NA	TRBV6-5	NA	CASSYQPGEETQYF	TGTGCCAGCAGTTACCAGCCCGGAGAAGAGACCCAGTACTTC
TRBJ1-2	NA	TRBV6-7	NA	CASSPPPPGGANYGYTF	TGTGCCAGCAGCCCACCCCCTCCCGGGGGGGCCAACTATGGCTACACCTTC
TRBJ2-1	NA	TRBV27	NA	CASSFQRSYNEQFF	TGTGCCAGCAGTTTCCAGAGGTCCTACAATGAGCAGTTCTTC